These 21 T cell receptor beta chains were sequenced from one sample in a study of T-cell reconstitution after alpha-beta-depleted transplantation in children. Unique molecular identifiers were used in preparing the TCRbeta library. MiXCR was run by TCRdb on the PCR reads, yielding one entry per CDR3 protein. Among fewer than 700,000 distinct CDR3 sequences, roughly 13% were seen once, and the ten largest hold approximately 2%. The sample consisted of PBMCs, mostly from graft donor cells, taken 360 days after TCRalphabeta/CD19-depleted stem cell transplant. These receptors originate from a male patient younger than 18 who had a stem cell transplant for acute myeloid leukemia, so the T cells may come from the graft donor.

This clonotype has only a few counts. J is TRBJ1-2 and V is TRBV29-1, with D unclear. Trimming pared 1 base from V and 5 bases from J, leaving 8 bases between. The germline V gene has CDR1 SQVTM and CDR2 ANQGSEA. The CDR3 sequence is 12 residues long. This chain's CDR3 is CSVEALDYGYTF. DNA of the CDR3: TGCAGCGTTGAAGCCCTGGATTATGGCTACACCTTC.

The rearrangement uses TRBV20-1 and TRBJ2-7, with a tentative D call TRBD1 (6 bases). CDR1 is DFQATT and CDR2 is SNEGSKA in the germline V gene (reference sequence). This CDR3 spans 13 amino acids. Trimming cost V 3 bases and J 5 bases, with 14 bases left between them. CDR3 protein: CSASPGVFDEQYF. In nucleotides, the CDR3 is TGCAGTGCTAGTCCAGGGGTTTTCGACGAGCAGTACTTC.

In this sample, this clonotype turned up a few times. The chain links TRBV4-2 to TRBJ2-7, with D perhaps assigned TRBD1 or TRBD2 (5 bases each). The CDR3 is made up of 16 amino acids. Germline V lookup: CDR1 LGHNA, CDR2 YNFKEQ. The V and J ends lost 0 bases and 0 bases respectively, with 12 bases between them. In DNA form, the CDR3 reads TGTGCCAGCAGCCAAGATTCGGGGCTAAGCTCCTACGAGCAGTACTTC. This translates into CASSQDSGLSSYEQYF.

This clonotype has just a few counts. This chain joins TRBV7-2 and TRBJ2-7, with D perhaps matching TRBD1 (6 bases). With 6 bases removed from V and 4 bases from J, the gap between germline ends came to 19 bases. Germline-derived CDR1 and CDR2 are SGHTA and FQGNSA. This CDR3 is 15 amino acids long. CDR3 bases: TGTGCCAGCAGTTGGCCCGGACAGATCCGATACGAGCAGTACTTC. Protein product: CASSWPGQIRYEQYF.

This clonotype was seen a single time. The chain uses TRBV6-2 or TRBV6-3 and TRBJ2-7; no reliable D call. Germline lookup yields CDR1 MNHEY and CDR2 SVGEGT. The CDR3 sequence is 13 residues long. V was trimmed by 4 bases and J by 0 bases, leaving 7 bases between them. The CDR3 nucleotides are TGTGCCAGCAGTTCCCGTATCTCCTACGAGCAGTACTTC. The encoded protein is CASSSRISYEQYF.

This clonotype was observed a handful of times. V usage is TRBV28 and J usage is TRBJ1-1; D remains unclear. This CDR3 is 12 amino acids long. Trimming shortened V by 6 bases and J by 4 bases, and 9 bases separated the two germline ends. Per the germline V gene, CDR1 is MDHEN and CDR2 is SYDVKM. The CDR3 spells CASRELGTEAFF. CDR3 bases: TGTGCCAGCAGGGAGTTAGGCACTGAAGCTTTCTTT.

This clonotype was observed a handful of times. Here the CDR3 DNA reads TGTGCCAGCAGCCCCACGGGGGTCTCCTATAATTCACCCCTCCACTTT. It is translated as CASSPTGVSYNSPLHF. The V and J genes are TRBV14 and TRBJ1-6; TRBD1 is a possible D gene (5 bases). Trimming stripped 4 bases from V and 0 bases from J, with 10 bases between. The CDR3 is 16 amino acids. CDR1 and CDR2 from the germline V gene are SGHDN and FVKESK.

This clonotype has ten or more counts. A junction end diverges from the germline sequence, so it may reflect a read error. This rearrangement joins TRBV29-1 to TRBJ2-7; D possibly corresponds to TRBD2 (6 bases). The CDR3 loop spans 11 amino acids. The germline gives CDR1 SQVTM, CDR2 ANQGSEA. The chain's CDR3 is CSVRDSHEQYF. CDR3 in DNA: TGCAGCGTGAGGGACTCCCACGAGCAGTACTTC.

This clonotype was found many times. The CDR3 sequence is CASSLPPPGDQETQYF. CDR3 DNA sequence: TGTGCCAGCAGCTTACCGCCACCGGGGGACCAAGAGACCCAGTACTTC. This rearrangement joins TRBV7-9 to TRBJ2-5, with a weak D call TRBD2 (6 bases). CDR3 size: 16 residues. Germline V gene sequence: CDR1 SEHNR, CDR2 FQNEAQ (reference sequence). The germline V and J ends were trimmed by 2 bases and 0 bases, with 13 bases remaining between them.

Only a few counts were recorded for this clonotype. The V gene is TRBV7-9, the J gene TRBJ2-1; TRBD1 or TRBD2 may be the D gene (5 bases each). The CDR3 is 15 residues long. CDR1 and CDR2 from the germline V gene are SEHNR and FQNEAQ (reference sequence). V dropped 5 bases and J dropped 7 bases, with 18 bases sitting between them. This CDR3 reads CASSPPAAGRNEQFF. CDR3 coding DNA: TGTGCCAGCAGCCCCCCAGCGGCAGGGCGAAATGAGCAGTTCTTC.

V is TRBV4-3 and J is TRBJ2-7, with D possibly matching TRBD2 (6 bases). Germline CDR1 reads LGHNA; CDR2 reads YSLEER. Trimming left V 3 bases short and J 3 bases short, with 18 bases between. The CDR3 covers 16 residues. The CDR3 DNA reads TGCGCCAGCAGCCAGGGCGCCGGGACTGATTACTACGAGCAGTACTTC. Translation gives CASSQGAGTDYYEQYF.

This clonotype turned up a few times. The rearrangement links TRBV29-1 to TRBJ1-1, with D perhaps TRBD1 (6 bases). Germline CDR1 reads SQVTM; CDR2 reads ANQGSEA. Trimming stripped 3 bases from V and 1 base from J, with 12 bases between. The CDR3 totals 14 residues. CDR3 bases: TGCAGCGTTGATCAACAGGGCCCGAACACTGAAGCTTTCTTT. It specifies CSVDQQGPNTEAFF. Variable domain in full (rest from reference TRBV29-1 and TRBJ1-1): SAVISQKPSRDICQRGTSLTIQCQVDSQVTMMFWYRQQPGQSLTLIATANQGSEATYESGFVIDKFPISRPNLTFSTLTVSNMSPEDSSIYLCSVDQQGPNTEAFFGQGTRLTVV.

This clonotype has ten or more counts. The chain recombines TRBV7-9 with TRBJ2-1; TRBD2 matches 8 bases. Germline lookup yields CDR1 SEHNR and CDR2 FQNEAQ (reference sequence). V lost 5 bases, J lost 6 bases, and 9 bases stayed unmatched. The CDR3 runs to 15 residues. CDR3: CASSPWTSLGNEQFF. The CDR3 coding sequence is TGTGCCAGCAGCCCTTGGACTAGCCTCGGCAATGAGCAGTTCTTC.

This clonotype was observed a handful of times. DNA for the CDR3: TGTGCCAGCAGCCAAGTGGAGTGGGGGCCCCAGCATTTT. Amino acids: CASSQVEWGPQHF. The chain recombines TRBV14 with TRBJ1-5; unclear D gene. This CDR3 contains 13 residues. The germline gives CDR1 SGHDN, CDR2 FVKESK. Trimming shortened V by 1 base and J by 9 bases, and 10 bases separated the two germline ends.

The V and J genes are TRBV20-1 and TRBJ2-4; 9 nucleotides agree with TRBD2. V lost 4 bases, J lost 7 bases, and 8 bases stayed unmatched. The CDR3 spans 14 residues. Germline CDR1 and CDR2: DFQATT and SNEGSKA (reference sequence). CDR3 DNA sequence: TGCAGTGCTACCGTAGCGGGAGTAGGTAACATTCAGTACTTC. This codes for CSATVAGVGNIQYF.

In this sample, this clonotype turned up a few times. The chain links TRBV20-1 to TRBJ1-4; no definite D call. This CDR3 is 13 amino acids long. Trimming shortened V by 5 bases and J by 0 bases, and 7 bases separated the two germline ends. CDR1 is DFQATT and CDR2 is SNEGSKA in the germline V gene (reference sequence). This CDR3 reads CSASVATNEKLFF. The CDR3 bases are TGCAGTGCTTCCGTTGCAACTAATGAAAAACTGTTTTTT.

This clonotype was seen ten or more times. The chain combines TRBV28 with TRBJ2-1; the D is unclear. V lost 5 bases to trimming and J lost 9 bases, with 11 bases between them. The CDR3 runs 12 residues. Germline V gives CDR1 MDHEN, CDR2 SYDVKM. CDR3: CASSVPVGEQFF. The DNA for the CDR3 is TGTGCCAGCAGTGTTCCTGTTGGTGAGCAGTTCTTC.

This chain joins TRBV30 and TRBJ2-1; tentative D call: TRBD1 (5 bases). CDR1 GTSNPN and CDR2 SVGIG come from the germline V gene (reference sequence). V shed 4 bases and J shed 12 bases, with 16 bases lying between them. CDR3 length: 12 residues. The CDR3, as DNA: TGTGCCTGGAACCTCCCCAGGGATCGGCAGTTCTTC. Amino acid sequence: CAWNLPRDRQFF.

The CDR3 sequence: CASFRDRGLETQYF. For the CDR3, the DNA is TGCGCCAGCTTCCGGGACAGGGGATTGGAGACCCAGTACTTC. The V and J genes are TRBV5-1 and TRBJ2-5, with 10 positions matching TRBD1. Germline assignment: CDR1 SGHRS and CDR2 YFSETQ. V lost 7 bases to trimming and J lost 5 bases; unmatched junction nucleotides: 8. The CDR3 covers 14 residues.

With respect to this clonotype: A read error may explain this, as a much larger clone is one base away. Given the absence of the conserved phenylalanine or tryptophan at the CDR3 end, a read error is likely. V gene TRBV11-2 combines with J gene TRBJ2-7, with D possibly being TRBD1 (5 bases). The length of the CDR3 is 14 residues. The germline V gene encodes CDR1 SGHAT and CDR2 FQNNGV. DNA of the CDR3: TGTGCCAGCAGCGTAGACAGATCCTCCTACGAGCAGTACTGC. Amino acids: CASSVDRSSYEQYC.

This clonotype was recorded once. The gene calls are TRBV20-1 and TRBJ2-7; D perhaps matches TRBD1 (6 bases). Trimming stripped 6 bases from V and 2 bases from J, with 14 bases between. CDR3 length equals 13 residues. The germline V gene has CDR1 DFQATT and CDR2 SNEGSKA (reference sequence). The CDR3 coding sequence is TGCAGTGCAGACGCCACAGGGACCTACGAGCAGTACTTC. Translating it yields CSADATGTYEQYF.